This T cell receptor (beta chain) was sequenced in a study of cytomegalovirus exposure and HLA in healthy donors. V gave up 5 bases and J gave up 4 bases, with 27 bases separating them. Germline V gives CDR1 MDHEN, CDR2 SYDVKM. CDR3 length: 18 residues. Donors counted as nominally healthy when sampled, yet unrecorded immune exposures were likely. Vbeta (60) and Jbeta (13) primers were used in the PCR. Clones were read by immunoSEQ multiplex PCR, and TCRdb kept only the in-frame ones, dropping some. The sample holds roughly 200,000 clones, around 64% seen once. This clone came up a few times. What it binds is unknown. General observations from the study: Most likely, a cluster of highly shared sequence variants arose as a sequencing artifact. V segments that were indistinguishable, TRBV6-2 and TRBV6-3 among them, were omitted from analysis.

The sequenced material came from PBMCs. This sequence joins TRBV28 and TRBJ2-7; D is unresolved. This TCR derives from a man aged 35 to 55 in good health and CMV-seropositive. The CDR3 DNA reads as TGTGCCAGCAGTCAGCACCCCAACCGCAGGTCAGTTTGGTACGAGCAGTACTTC. It codes for CASSQHPNRRSVWYEQYF.